The 10 T cell receptor beta chains below were found in one sample sequenced in a study of cytomegalovirus exposure and HLA in healthy donors. 60 Vbeta and 13 Jbeta primers were used in PCR. Clones were sequenced by immunoSEQ multiplex PCR, and TCRdb holds only the in-frame ones, with some missing. The sample shows fewer than 250,000 clones, roughly 80% of them seen only once. The sample comprised PBMCs. All receptors derive from a man aged 25 to 45 in good health and CMV-seronegative.

The chain has TRBV28 and TRBJ2-3; 12 bases are a match to TRBD2. Looked up from germline, CDR1 is MDHEN and CDR2 is SYDVKM. The CDR3 totals 17 residues. Trimming removed 3 bases from V and 3 bases from J; junction bases left unmatched: 7. CDR3 nucleotides: TGTGCCAGCAGTTTTTGGCCTAGCGGGGGGGCAACAGATACGCAGTATTTT. This translates into CASSFWPSGGATDTQYF.

The chain carries TRBV15 and TRBJ1-2; 7 positions match TRBD1. Germline V gives CDR1 LNHNV, CDR2 YYDKDF (reference sequence). The CDR3 covers 14 residues. Trimming removed 0 bases from V and 4 bases from J; junction bases left unmatched: 2. CDR3 bases: TGTGCCACCAGCAGAGACGGGACAGCCTATGGCTACACCTTC. Translating gives CATSRDGTAYGYTF.

The gene calls are TRBV9 and TRBJ2-3, with D possibly matching TRBD2 (7 bases). The CDR3 spans 15 residues. The V and J ends lost 4 bases and 6 bases respectively, with 18 bases between them. Looked up from germline, CDR1 is SGDLS and CDR2 is YYNGEE. Written as DNA, the CDR3 is TGTGCCAGCAGCATAAGCCCAGGGGAGGGTGATACGCAGTATTTT. It yields the protein CASSISPGEGDTQYF.

The genes are TRBV2 and TRBJ2-1; D might be TRBD2 (5 bases). CDR3 length equals 15 residues. Germline-derived CDR1 and CDR2 are SNHLY and FYNNEI. The V and J ends lost 1 base and 9 bases respectively, with 16 bases between them. For the CDR3, the DNA is TGTGCCAGCAGTGAAGGGCTAGCTACGAGGCTTGAGCAGTTCTTC. Its protein product is CASSEGLATRLEQFF.

V is TRBV28 and J is TRBJ2-1; 11 bases are shared with TRBD1. The CDR3 totals 17 residues. The V gene's germline CDR1 is MDHEN and CDR2 SYDVKM. The ends lost 5 bases at V and 8 bases at J; junction bases unmatched: 14. CDR3 bases: TGTGCCAGCAGTGCCATACCGGGACAGGGGGTTGGGGATGAGCAGTTCTTC. It codes for CASSAIPGQGVGDEQFF. The full variable domain, its missing parts supplied by reference TRBV28 and TRBJ2-1, is DVKVTQSSRYLVKRTGEKVFLECVQDMDHENMFWYRQDPGLGLRLIYFSYDVKMKEKGDIPEGYSVSREKKERFSLILESASTNQTSMYLCASSAIPGQGVGDEQFFGPGTRLTVL.

V usage is TRBV21-1 and J usage is TRBJ1-3. TRBV21-1 is given as a pseudogene. The CDR3 has 17 amino acids. The CDR3 DNA reads as TGTGCCAGCAGCAAAGTGGAGGCAGTAAGCTCTGGAAACACCATATATTTT. As protein: CASSKVEAVSSGNTIYF.

The chain employs TRBV7-9 and TRBJ2-1; 13 positions agree with TRBD2. Germline-derived CDR1 and CDR2 are SEHNR and FQNEAQ (reference sequence). With 5 bases clipped from V and 6 bases from J, the junction kept 4 bases outside the gene matches. The CDR3 length is 15 residues. The CDR3 region has the DNA TGTGCCAGCAGCCCTGGGACTAGCGGGACCAATGAGCAGTTCTTC. This codes for CASSPGTSGTNEQFF.

The rearrangement links TRBV7-2 to TRBJ2-7; 7 bases are a match to TRBD1. The trim removed 3 bases at V and 3 bases at J, leaving 11 bases unmatched. The CDR3 contains 16 residues. In germline, CDR1 is SGHTA, CDR2 FQGNSA. For the CDR3, the DNA is TGTGCCAGCAGCTTGGATGTTGGGGACAGCCTCTACGAGCAGTACTTC. It specifies CASSLDVGDSLYEQYF.

The chain combines TRBV5-6 with TRBJ2-7; 9 bases align to TRBD2. V gave up 3 bases and J gave up 3 bases; unmatched junction bases: 7. The length of the CDR3 is 15 residues. Germline V gene sequence: CDR1 SGHDT, CDR2 YYEEEE. For the CDR3, the DNA is TGTGCCAGCAGCTCCCAGCGGGGGGCATTCTACGAGCAGTACTTC. Amino acid sequence: CASSSQRGAFYEQYF.

This clone was counted a few times. This rearrangement joins TRBV11-2 to TRBJ2-2, with D tentatively TRBD2 (6 bases). V was clipped by 8 bases and J by 0 bases, with 22 bases between them. The V gene's germline CDR1 is SGHAT and CDR2 FQNNGV. The CDR3 loop spans 18 amino acids. The CDR3 here is CASRRVTGGGANTGELFF. CDR3 DNA sequence: TGTGCCAGCCGACGGGTGACGGGTGGAGGGGCGAACACCGGGGAGCTGTTTTTT.